One and the same sample provided the 13 T cell receptor beta chains below, sequenced in a study of blood T cells in healthy people across ages. Next came a second PCR, run for about 6 to 12 cycles, which used a sample-barcoded 5' primer along with a J-beta primer mix. In TCRdb, the 5' RACE reads were re-called with MiXCR into one record per CDR3 protein. The sample consists of 700,000 to 900,000 distinct CDR3 sequences, roughly 50% of them appearing once. The sequenced material came from blood. The receptors here all came from an elderly man in good health.

This clonotype showed up many times. The rearrangement joins TRBV29-1 to TRBJ2-7; 8 bases are a match to TRBD2. Germline CDR1 is SQVTM and CDR2 is ANQGSEA. CDR3 length: 13 amino acids. Trimming at V came to 6 bases and at J to 3 bases, leaving 7 bases not matched to a gene. CDR3 residues: CSVAGAAYYEQYF. The CDR3 coding sequence is TGCAGCGTAGCGGGGGCCGCTTACTACGAGCAGTACTTC.

This clonotype appeared a few times. The genes are TRBV19 and TRBJ2-7, with D maybe TRBD1 (6 bases). The CDR3 is made up of 14 amino acids. Germline V gives CDR1 LNHDA, CDR2 SQIVND (reference sequence). Trimming left V 3 bases short and J 3 bases short, with 12 bases between. Here the CDR3 DNA reads TGTGCCAGTAGTATTGCCAGGGGCGTCTACGAGCAGTACTTC. Translation gives CASSIARGVYEQYF.

This clonotype was found once. This chain uses TRBV10-3 with TRBJ2-5; the D gene is possibly TRBD1 (5 bases). V lost 2 bases, J lost 5 bases, and 12 bases lay in between. This CDR3 region has 14 residues. Germline CDR1 is ENHRY and CDR2 is SYGVKD. This CDR3 is CAISEPQGWETQYF. The CDR3 DNA is TGTGCCATCAGTGAGCCGCAGGGTTGGGAGACCCAGTACTTC.

The V gene is TRBV3-1, the J gene TRBJ1-4; unclear D gene. CDR1 LGHDT and CDR2 YNNKEL come from the germline V gene (reference sequence). V lost 1 base, J lost 3 bases, and 6 bases lay in between. The CDR3 has 14 residues. DNA for the CDR3: TGTGCCAGCAGCCAAGGGGTCCCTAATGAAAAACTGTTTTTT. Residues: CASSQGVPNEKLFF.

The chain joins TRBV5-1 to TRBJ2-3, with D unclear. V was trimmed by 2 bases and J by 0 bases, leaving 13 bases between them. Germline V gives CDR1 SGHRS, CDR2 YFSETQ. This CDR3 has 16 residues. CDR3 sequence reads: CASSFGSLASTDTQYF. CDR3 in DNA: TGCGCCAGCAGCTTCGGTTCCCTGGCTAGCACAGATACGCAGTATTTT.

V gene TRBV5-8 combines with J gene TRBJ1-4; a possible D gene is TRBD1 (6 bases). This CDR3 is 16 amino acids long. Trimming shortened V by 5 bases and J by 10 bases, and 24 bases separated the two germline ends. Germline V gives CDR1 SGHTS, CDR2 YDEGEE. CDR3 sequence (DNA): TGTGCCAGCAGACGAAGGGGGTCGGGCCCAACTGGAAAACTGTTTTTT. Its translation: CASRRRGSGPTGKLFF.

This chain uses TRBV5-5 with TRBJ1-2; 8 positions match TRBD1. With 0 bases clipped from V and 4 bases from J, the junction kept 14 bases outside the gene matches. CDR1 SGHKS and CDR2 YYEKEE come from the germline V gene (reference sequence). The CDR3 covers 18 residues. The CDR3 here is CASSLDHVRDRLLYGYTF. CDR3 in DNA: TGTGCCAGCAGCTTGGACCACGTGCGGGACAGGCTCCTCTATGGCTACACCTTC.

In its sample, this clonotype was seen once. The chain employs TRBV6-5 and TRBJ1-2; 9 nucleotides agree with TRBD1. The germline CDR1 and CDR2 sequences are MNHEY and SVGAGI. The CDR3 runs 12 residues. Trimming removed 7 bases from V and 5 bases from J; junction bases left unmatched: 2. CDR3 loop: CASTGTGYGYTF. The CDR3 DNA is TGTGCCAGCACCGGGACAGGGTATGGCTACACCTTC.

This chain connects TRBV9 to TRBJ2-5, with TRBD2 identical over 9 bases. The V gene's germline CDR1 is SGDLS and CDR2 YYNGEE. After removal of 3 bases from V and 0 bases from J, the junction contained 3 bases not matched to a gene. CDR3 size: 15 residues. CDR3 DNA sequence: TGTGCCAGCAGCGAACTAGCGGGCCACCAAGAGACCCAGTACTTC. As protein: CASSELAGHQETQYF.

The chain combines TRBV10-3 with TRBJ2-3; maybe TRBD2 (5 bases). The length of the CDR3 is 13 residues. With 2 bases removed from V and 14 bases from J, the gap between germline ends came to 17 bases. The V gene's germline CDR1 is ENHRY and CDR2 SYGVKD. The CDR3: CAISEQMGRYAYF. As DNA, the CDR3 is TGTGCCATCAGTGAGCAAATGGGGAGATACGCGTATTTT.

The chain is built from TRBV7-2 and TRBJ2-4; the match to TRBD2 covers 10 bases. The germline V gene has CDR1 SGHTA and CDR2 FQGNSA. V lost 7 bases to trimming and J lost 13 bases; unmatched junction nucleotides: 19. This CDR3 contains 16 residues. The CDR3 DNA follows: TGTGCCAGCAACGCGGGACTAGCGTCTTCCTACAATGAGCAGTACTTC. Amino acids: CASNAGLASSYNEQYF.

The chain couples TRBV10-3 to TRBJ2-4; 7 bases fit TRBD2. The tail of the sequence fits TRBJ2-7 better, so the J call may be wrong. Germline lookup yields CDR1 ENHRY and CDR2 SYGVKD. This CDR3 contains 14 residues. Written as DNA, the CDR3 is TGTGCCATCAGTGATCAAAGGGAGGGGTACGAGCAGTACTTC. It translates to CAISDQREGYEQYF.

This clonotype has a handful of counts. The genes are TRBV29-1 and TRBJ2-7; a possible D gene is TRBD1 (7 bases). CDR3 length: 13 residues. Germline CDR1 reads SQVTM; CDR2 reads ANQGSEA. V lost 5 bases to trimming and J lost 2 bases, with 13 bases between them. CDR3 DNA sequence: TGCAGCGTTTCAGGGGGGCGGGCCTACGAGCAGTACTTC. Residues: CSVSGGRAYEQYF.